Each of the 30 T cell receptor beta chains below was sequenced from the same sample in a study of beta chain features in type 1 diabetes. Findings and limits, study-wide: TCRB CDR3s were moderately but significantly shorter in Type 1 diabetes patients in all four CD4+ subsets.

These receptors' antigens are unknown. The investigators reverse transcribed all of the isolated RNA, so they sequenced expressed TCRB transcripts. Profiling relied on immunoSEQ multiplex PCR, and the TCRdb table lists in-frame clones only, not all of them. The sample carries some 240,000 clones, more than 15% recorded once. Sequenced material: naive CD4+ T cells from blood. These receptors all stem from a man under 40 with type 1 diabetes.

The CDR3 loop is CSVEDSRGAGASYEQYF. The CDR3 DNA reads TGCAGCGTTGAAGATTCTCGTGGGGCAGGCGCTTCCTACGAGCAGTACTTC. This chain links TRBV29-1 with TRBJ2-7; D is perhaps TRBD1 (5 bases). CDR1 and CDR2 (germline): SQVTM, ANQGSEA. The CDR3 extends over 17 amino acids. Trimming stripped 0 bases from V and 1 base from J, with 19 bases between.

The CDR3 loop reads CASSVDPSGVYNEQFF. Written as DNA, the CDR3 is TGTGCCAGCAGCGTAGATCCTAGCGGGGTCTACAATGAGCAGTTCTTC. The chain joins TRBV9 to TRBJ2-1; the match to TRBD2 covers 9 bases. Germline trimming cut 0 bases from V and 3 bases from J; bases unmatched to any gene: 4. The CDR3 length is 16 residues. CDR1 is SGDLS, CDR2 YYNGEE, per germline.

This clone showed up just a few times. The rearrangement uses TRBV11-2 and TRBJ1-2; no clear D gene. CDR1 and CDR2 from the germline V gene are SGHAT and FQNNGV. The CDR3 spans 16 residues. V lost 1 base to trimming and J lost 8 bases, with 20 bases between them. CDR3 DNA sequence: TGTGCCAGCAGCTTAGTGTCGGGAGCCAACAGAGAGGGCTACACCTTC. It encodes CASSLVSGANREGYTF.

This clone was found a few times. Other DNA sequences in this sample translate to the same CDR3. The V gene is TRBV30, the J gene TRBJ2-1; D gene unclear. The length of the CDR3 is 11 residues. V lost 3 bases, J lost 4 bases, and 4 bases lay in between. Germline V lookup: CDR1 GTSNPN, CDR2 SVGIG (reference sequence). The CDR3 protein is CAWSDYNEQFF. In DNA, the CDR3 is TGTGCCTGGAGCGATTACAATGAGCAGTTCTTC.

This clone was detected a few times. The CDR3 region is CAWTSGTSRRDTQYF. CDR3 DNA: TGTGCCTGGACTAGCGGCACTTCCAGACGGGATACGCAGTATTTT. This chain joins TRBV30 and TRBJ2-3, with 7 bases that match TRBD2. The CDR3 totals 15 residues. The junction had 13 bases not matched to a gene; V was cut back by 4 bases and J by 6 bases. The germline V gene encodes CDR1 GTSNPN and CDR2 SVGIG (reference sequence).

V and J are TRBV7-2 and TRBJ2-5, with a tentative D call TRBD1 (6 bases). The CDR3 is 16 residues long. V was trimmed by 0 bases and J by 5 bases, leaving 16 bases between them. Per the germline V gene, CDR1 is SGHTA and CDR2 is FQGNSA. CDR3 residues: CASSLAAQGLWETQYF. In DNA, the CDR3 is TGTGCCAGCAGCTTAGCGGCACAGGGATTATGGGAGACCCAGTACTTC.

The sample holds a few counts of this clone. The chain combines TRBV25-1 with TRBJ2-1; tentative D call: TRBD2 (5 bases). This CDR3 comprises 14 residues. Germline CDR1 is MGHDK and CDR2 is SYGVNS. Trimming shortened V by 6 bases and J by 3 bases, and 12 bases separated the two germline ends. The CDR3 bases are TGTGCCAGCAGGAGGGCGGGTCTCTACAATGAGCAGTTCTTC. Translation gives CASRRAGLYNEQFF. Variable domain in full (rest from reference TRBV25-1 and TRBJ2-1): EADIYQTPRYLVIGTGKKITLECSQTMGHDKMYWYQQDPGMELHLIHYSYGVNSTEKGDLSSESTVSRIRTEHFPLTLESARPSHTSQYLCASRRAGLYNEQFFGPGTRLTVL.

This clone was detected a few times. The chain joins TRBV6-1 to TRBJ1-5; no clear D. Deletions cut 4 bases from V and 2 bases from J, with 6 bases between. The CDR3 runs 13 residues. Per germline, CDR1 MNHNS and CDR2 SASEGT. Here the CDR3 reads CASSVKGNQPQHF. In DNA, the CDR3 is TGTGCCAGCAGTGTCAAAGGCAATCAGCCCCAGCATTTT.

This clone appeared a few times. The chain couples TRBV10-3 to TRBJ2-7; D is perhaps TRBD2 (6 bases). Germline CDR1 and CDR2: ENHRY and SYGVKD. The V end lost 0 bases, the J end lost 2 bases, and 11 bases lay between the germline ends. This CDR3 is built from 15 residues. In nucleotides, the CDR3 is TGTGCCATCAGTGAGTCGGCTGGAGGGACCTACGAGCAGTACTTC. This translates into CAISESAGGTYEQYF.

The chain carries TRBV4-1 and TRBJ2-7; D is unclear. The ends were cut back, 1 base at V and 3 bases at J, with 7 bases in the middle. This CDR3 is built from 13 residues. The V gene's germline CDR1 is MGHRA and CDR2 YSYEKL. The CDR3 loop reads CASSQVGGYEQYF. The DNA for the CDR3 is TGCGCCAGCAGCCAAGTAGGCGGCTACGAGCAGTACTTC.

CDR3 DNA sequence: TGCAGTGCTGGGCGATCTAAGACCCAGTACTTC. It yields the protein CSAGRSKTQYF. This sequence joins TRBV20-1 and TRBJ2-5, with D unresolved. The germline V gene encodes CDR1 DFQATT and CDR2 SNEGSKA (reference sequence). The CDR3 spans 11 residues. V lost 5 bases, J lost 6 bases, and 10 bases lay in between.

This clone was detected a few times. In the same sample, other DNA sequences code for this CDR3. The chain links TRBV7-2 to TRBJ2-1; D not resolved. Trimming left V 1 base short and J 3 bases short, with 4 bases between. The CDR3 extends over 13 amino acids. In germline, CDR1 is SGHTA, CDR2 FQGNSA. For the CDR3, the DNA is TGTGCCAGCAGCTTAGACAGCTACAATGAGCAGTTCTTC. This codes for CASSLDSYNEQFF.

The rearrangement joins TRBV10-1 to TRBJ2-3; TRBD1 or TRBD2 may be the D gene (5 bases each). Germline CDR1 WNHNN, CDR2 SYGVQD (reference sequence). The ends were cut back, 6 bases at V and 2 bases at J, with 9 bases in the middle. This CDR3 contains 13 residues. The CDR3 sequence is CASSGTYTDTQYF. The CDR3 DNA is TGCGCCAGCAGCGGGACGTACACAGATACGCAGTATTTT.

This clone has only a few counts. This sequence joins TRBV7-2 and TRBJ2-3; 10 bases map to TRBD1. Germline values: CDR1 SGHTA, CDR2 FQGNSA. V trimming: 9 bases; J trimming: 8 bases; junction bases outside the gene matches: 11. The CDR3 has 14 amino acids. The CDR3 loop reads CASTPGQGVGTQYF. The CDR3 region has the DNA TGTGCCAGTACCCCCGGACAGGGGGTTGGTACGCAGTATTTT.

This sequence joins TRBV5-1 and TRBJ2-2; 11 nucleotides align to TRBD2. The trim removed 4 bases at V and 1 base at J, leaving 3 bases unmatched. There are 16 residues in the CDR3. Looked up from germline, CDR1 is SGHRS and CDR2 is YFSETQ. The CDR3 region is CASSPGLAVNTGELFF. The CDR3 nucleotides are TGCGCCAGCAGCCCGGGACTAGCGGTGAACACCGGGGAGCTGTTTTTT.

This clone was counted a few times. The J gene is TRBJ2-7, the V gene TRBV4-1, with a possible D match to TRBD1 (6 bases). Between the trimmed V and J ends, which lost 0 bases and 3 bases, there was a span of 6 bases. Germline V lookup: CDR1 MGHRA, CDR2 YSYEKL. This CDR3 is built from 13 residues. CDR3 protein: CASSQEDSYEQYF. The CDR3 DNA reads TGCGCCAGCAGCCAAGAGGACAGCTACGAGCAGTACTTC.

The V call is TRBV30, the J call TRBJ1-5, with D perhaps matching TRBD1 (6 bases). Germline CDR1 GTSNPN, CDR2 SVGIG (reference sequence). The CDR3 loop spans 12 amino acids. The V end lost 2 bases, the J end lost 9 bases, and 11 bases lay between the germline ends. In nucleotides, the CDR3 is TGTGCCTGGAGTATCATACAGGGGCCCCAGCATTTT. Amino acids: CAWSIIQGPQHF. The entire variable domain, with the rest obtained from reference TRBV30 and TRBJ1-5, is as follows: SQTIHQWPATLVQPVGSPLSLECTVEGTSNPNLYWYRQAAGRGLQLLFYSVGIGQISSEVPQNLSASRPQDRQFILSSKKLLLSDSGFYLCAWSIIQGPQHFGDGTRLSIL.

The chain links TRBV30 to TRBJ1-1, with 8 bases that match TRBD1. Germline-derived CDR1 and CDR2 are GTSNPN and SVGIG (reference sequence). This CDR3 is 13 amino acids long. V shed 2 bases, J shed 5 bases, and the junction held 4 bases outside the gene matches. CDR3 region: CAWSLQGGTEAFF. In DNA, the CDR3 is TGTGCCTGGAGTCTACAGGGGGGAACTGAAGCTTTCTTT.

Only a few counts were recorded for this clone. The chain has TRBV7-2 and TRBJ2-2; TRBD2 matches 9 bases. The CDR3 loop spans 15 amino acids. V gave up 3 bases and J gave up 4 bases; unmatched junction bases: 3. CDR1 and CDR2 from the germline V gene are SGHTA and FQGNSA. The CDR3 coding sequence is TGTGCCAGCAGCTTTGCGGGAGGGGGCACCGGGGAGCTGTTTTTT. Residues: CASSFAGGGTGELFF. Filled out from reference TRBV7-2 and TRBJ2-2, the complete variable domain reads GAGVSQSPSNKVTEKGKDVELRCDPISGHTALYWYRQSLGQGLEFLIYFQGNSAPDKSGLPSDRFSAERTGGSVSTLTIQRTQQEDSAVYLCASSFAGGGTGELFFGEGSRLTVL.

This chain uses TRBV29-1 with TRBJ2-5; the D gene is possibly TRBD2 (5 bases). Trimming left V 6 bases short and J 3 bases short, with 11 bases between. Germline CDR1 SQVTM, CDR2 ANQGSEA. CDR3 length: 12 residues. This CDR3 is CSVFTGEETQYF. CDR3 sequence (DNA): TGCAGCGTCTTTACCGGGGAAGAGACCCAGTACTTC.

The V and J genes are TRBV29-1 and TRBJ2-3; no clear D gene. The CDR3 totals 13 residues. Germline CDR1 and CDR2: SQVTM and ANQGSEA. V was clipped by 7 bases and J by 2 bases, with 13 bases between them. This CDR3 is CSGYSDSTDTQYF. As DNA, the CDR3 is TGCAGCGGCTACAGCGATTCCACAGATACGCAGTATTTT.

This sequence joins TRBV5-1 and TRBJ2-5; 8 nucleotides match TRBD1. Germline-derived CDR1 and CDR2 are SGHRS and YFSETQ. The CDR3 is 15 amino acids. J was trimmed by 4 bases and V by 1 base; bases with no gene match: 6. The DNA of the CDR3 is TGCGCCAGCAGCTTGCCATGGCAGGGGGCAGAGACCCAGTACTTC. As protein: CASSLPWQGAETQYF.

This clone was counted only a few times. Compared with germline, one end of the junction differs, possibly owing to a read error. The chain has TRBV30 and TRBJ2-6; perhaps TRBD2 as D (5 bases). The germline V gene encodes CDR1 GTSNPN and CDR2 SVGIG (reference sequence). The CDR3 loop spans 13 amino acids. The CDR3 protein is CAGSATGANVLTF. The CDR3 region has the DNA TGTGCCGGGAGCGCTACTGGGGCCAACGTCCTGACTTTC. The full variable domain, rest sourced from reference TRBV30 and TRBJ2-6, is SQTIHQWPATLVQPVGSPLSLECTVEGTSNPNLYWYRQAAGRGLQLLFYSVGIGQISSEVPQNLSASRPQDRQFILSSKKLLLSDSGFYLCAGSATGANVLTFGAGSRLTVL.

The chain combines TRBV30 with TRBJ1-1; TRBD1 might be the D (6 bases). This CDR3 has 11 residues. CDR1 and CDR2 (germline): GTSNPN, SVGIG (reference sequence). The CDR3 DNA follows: TGTGCGGGGGGGCGCAACACTGAAGCTTTCTTT. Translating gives CAGGRNTEAFF. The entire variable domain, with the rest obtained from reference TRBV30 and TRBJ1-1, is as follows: SQTIHQWPATLVQPVGSPLSLECTVEGTSNPNLYWYRQAAGRGLQLLFYSVGIGQISSEVPQNLSASRPQDRQFILSSKKLLLSDSGFYLCAGGRNTEAFFGQGTRLTVV.

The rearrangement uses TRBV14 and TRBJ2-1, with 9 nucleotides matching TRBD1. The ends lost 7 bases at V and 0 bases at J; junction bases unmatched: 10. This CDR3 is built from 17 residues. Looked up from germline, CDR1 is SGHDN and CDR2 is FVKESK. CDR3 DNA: TGTGCCAGCAACCCCGGGACAGGGACCATCTCCTACAATGAGCAGTTCTTC. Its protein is CASNPGTGTISYNEQFF.

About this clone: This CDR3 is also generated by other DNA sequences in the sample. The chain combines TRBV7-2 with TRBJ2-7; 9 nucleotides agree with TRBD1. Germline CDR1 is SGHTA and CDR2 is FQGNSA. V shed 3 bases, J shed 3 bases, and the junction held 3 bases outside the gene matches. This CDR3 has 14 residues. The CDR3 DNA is TGTGCCAGCAGCTTGGACAGGGGATACTACGAGCAGTACTTC. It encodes CASSLDRGYYEQYF.

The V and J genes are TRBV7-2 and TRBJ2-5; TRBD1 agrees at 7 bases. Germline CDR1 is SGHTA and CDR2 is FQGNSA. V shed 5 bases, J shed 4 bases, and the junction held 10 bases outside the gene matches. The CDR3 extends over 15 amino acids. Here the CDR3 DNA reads TGTGCCAGCAGCCCAAGACAGGGTCGAGGAGAGACCCAGTACTTC. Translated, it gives CASSPRQGRGETQYF.

The CDR3, as DNA: TGTGCCAGCAGCTCGCGCCGGGACAGGGGCTACGAGCAGTACTTC. As protein: CASSSRRDRGYEQYF. The chain has TRBV7-2 and TRBJ2-7, with 10 nucleotides matching TRBD1. Germline CDR1 is SGHTA and CDR2 is FQGNSA. The CDR3 length is 15 residues. V lost 4 bases to trimming and J lost 3 bases; unmatched junction nucleotides: 6. Drawing the rest from reference TRBV7-2 and TRBJ2-7, the complete variable domain is GAGVSQSPSNKVTEKGKDVELRCDPISGHTALYWYRQSLGQGLEFLIYFQGNSAPDKSGLPSDRFSAERTGGSVSTLTIQRTQQEDSAVYLCASSSRRDRGYEQYFGPGTRLTVT.

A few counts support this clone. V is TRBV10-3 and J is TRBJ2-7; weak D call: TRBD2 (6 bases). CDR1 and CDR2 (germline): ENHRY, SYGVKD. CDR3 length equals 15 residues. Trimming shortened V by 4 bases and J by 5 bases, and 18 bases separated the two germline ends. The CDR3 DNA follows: TGTGCCATCAGTGGCCCCGGGACTCGCCTTCACGAGCAGTACTTC. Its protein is CAISGPGTRLHEQYF.

The CDR3 coding sequence is TGCGCCAGCAGCTTGGAGGCAGGGGTAGAGACCCAGTACTTC. Amino acids: CASSLEAGVETQYF. The gene calls are TRBV5-1 and TRBJ2-5; perhaps TRBD1 as D (6 bases). The CDR3 covers 14 residues. Germline V gene sequence: CDR1 SGHRS, CDR2 YFSETQ. Trimming took off 0 bases at V and 4 bases at J, with 10 bases between the two ends.